A single sample is the source of the 23 T cell receptor beta chains below, sequenced in a study of blood T cell repertoires in COVID-19. The protocol was immunoSEQ multiplex PCR, while the TCRdb copy is restricted to in-frame clones and leaves out a portion. The data contain roughly 250,000 clones, approximately 84% of them seen just once; the ten biggest clones take up 15% to 18%. The sample was peripheral blood. These receptors all come from a person aged 70 to 85 with COVID-19, enrolled during active disease.

The rearrangement uses TRBV5-5 and TRBJ1-1; TRBD1 aligns across 11 bases. CDR1 and CDR2 from the germline V gene are SGHKS and YYEKEE (reference sequence). V shed 4 bases, J shed 3 bases, and the junction held 5 bases outside the gene matches. The CDR3 runs 15 residues. CDR3 region: CASSPRDRGDTEAFF. CDR3 nucleotide sequence: TGTGCCAGCAGCCCAAGGGACAGGGGGGACACTGAAGCTTTCTTT.

The chain employs TRBV18 and TRBJ2-5; TRBD2 matches at 7 bases. CDR3 length equals 16 residues. V lost 3 bases, J lost 3 bases, and 10 bases stayed unmatched. Germline values: CDR1 KGHSH, CDR2 LQKENI. CDR3 nucleotide sequence: TGTGCCAGCTCACCTCTTAGGGGAGGGCCGGAAGAGACCCAGTACTTC. Translated, it gives CASSPLRGGPEETQYF.

The sample holds one count of this clone. The rearrangement joins TRBV5-1 to TRBJ2-2; D gene ambiguous. CDR1 SGHRS and CDR2 YFSETQ come from the germline V gene. Between the trimmed V and J ends, which lost 0 bases and 2 bases, there was a span of 5 bases. The CDR3 consists of 14 residues. CDR3 region: CASSLGSNTGELFF. The CDR3 bases are TGCGCCAGCAGCTTGGGGAGTAACACCGGGGAGCTGTTTTTT.

This rearrangement joins TRBV24-1 to TRBJ2-7, with 12 bases aligning to TRBD1. The CDR3 length is 18 residues. With V trimmed by 5 bases and J by 3 bases, 13 bases remained unmatched. Germline-derived CDR1 and CDR2 are KGHDR and SFDVKD. The CDR3 coding sequence is TGTGCCACCAGTGTCCCAATGTCCGGGACAGGGGGCATCTACGAGCAGTACTTC. Translation gives CATSVPMSGTGGIYEQYF.

The DNA for the CDR3 is TGTGCCAGCAGCTTATACGGGATCTCGGCAGATACGCAGTATTTT. Its translation: CASSLYGISADTQYF. The V gene is TRBV7-2, the J gene TRBJ2-3; D possibly corresponds to TRBD2 (5 bases). CDR3 length equals 15 residues. The germline V and J ends were trimmed by 2 bases and 4 bases, with 13 bases remaining between them. From germline, CDR1 is SGHTA and CDR2 FQGNSA.

This chain links TRBV29-1 with TRBJ2-2; no reliable D call. Trimming shortened V by 4 bases and J by 8 bases, and 11 bases separated the two germline ends. Per germline, CDR1 SQVTM and CDR2 ANQGSEA. The CDR3 spans 12 residues. As DNA, the CDR3 is TGCAGCGTTGGGCTCTTAAAGGGGGAGCTGTTTTTT. Amino acid sequence: CSVGLLKGELFF.

V usage is TRBV28 and J usage is TRBJ1-5; D is possibly TRBD1 (5 bases). There are 15 residues in the CDR3. The V gene's germline CDR1 is MDHEN and CDR2 SYDVKM. The V end was cut by 4 bases, the J end by 4 bases, with 14 bases between. The CDR3 sequence is CASSSPGLPNQPQHF. Here the CDR3 DNA reads TGTGCCAGCAGTTCGCCGGGACTACCTAATCAGCCCCAGCATTTT.

This sequence joins TRBV2 and TRBJ2-7, with 12 bases fitting TRBD2. The CDR3 is 15 amino acids. The junction had 4 bases not matched to a gene; V was cut back by 4 bases and J by 3 bases. Looked up from germline, CDR1 is SNHLY and CDR2 is FYNNEI. The CDR3: CASSGTSGVGYEQYF. The CDR3 DNA reads TGTGCCAGCAGTGGGACTAGCGGGGTTGGCTACGAGCAGTACTTC.

This clone was observed a few times. The CDR3 coding sequence is TGTGCCAGCAGTTTAATTCCGATAGCGGGAGGGCTTGGTGAGCAGTACTTC. Translation: CASSLIPIAGGLGEQYF. The chain joins TRBV6-2 or TRBV6-3 to TRBJ2-7, with 11 bases lining up with TRBD2. Unmatched junction bases numbered 15, after V lost 4 bases and J lost 7 bases. CDR3 length: 17 residues. In germline, CDR1 is MNHEY, CDR2 SVGEGT.

This chain joins TRBV23-1 and TRBJ1-2; D unresolved. TRBV23-1 falls under the ORF class, with uncertain function. The CDR3 covers 15 residues. V gave up 2 bases and J gave up 0 bases, with 10 bases separating them. The CDR3 loop is CASSQVTRANYGYTF. The CDR3 DNA reads as TGCGCCAGCAGTCAAGTGACACGAGCTAACTATGGCTACACCTTC.

This sequence joins TRBV11-3 and TRBJ2-3; 7 positions match TRBD1. The CDR3 sequence is 15 residues long. V gave up 1 base and J gave up 2 bases; unmatched junction bases: 3. Looked up from germline, CDR1 is SGHNT and CDR2 is YENEEA. CDR3 amino acids: CASSLGTGFTDTQYF. The CDR3 DNA sequence: TGTGCCAGCAGCTTAGGGACAGGTTTCACAGATACGCAGTATTTT.

This chain uses TRBV28 with TRBJ1-1; D is undetermined. The V end lost 4 bases, the J end lost 3 bases, and 12 bases lay between the germline ends. The CDR3 loop spans 14 amino acids. The germline CDR1 and CDR2 sequences are MDHEN and SYDVKM. CDR3 protein: CASSSPHMYTEAFF. The CDR3 nucleotides read TGTGCCAGCAGTTCCCCCCACATGTACACTGAAGCTTTCTTT.

The J gene is TRBJ1-1, the V gene TRBV29-1; no clear D. This CDR3 has 13 residues. The germline V and J ends were trimmed by 2 bases and 0 bases, with 7 bases remaining between them. Germline V gives CDR1 SQVTM, CDR2 ANQGSEA. This CDR3 is CSVEQSMNTEAFF. The CDR3 region has the DNA TGCAGCGTTGAACAGTCGATGAACACTGAAGCTTTCTTT. The full variable domain, with the rest looked up from reference TRBV29-1 and TRBJ1-1, is SAVISQKPSRDICQRGTSLTIQCQVDSQVTMMFWYRQQPGQSLTLIATANQGSEATYESGFVIDKFPISRPNLTFSTLTVSNMSPEDSSIYLCSVEQSMNTEAFFGQGTRLTVV.

The CDR3 reads CASRWTGATEAFF. The CDR3 bases are TGTGCCAGCAGATGGACAGGGGCCACTGAAGCTTTCTTT. This chain links TRBV6-5 with TRBJ1-1; 9 bases agree with TRBD1. This CDR3 is built from 13 residues. Losses at the gene ends were 6 bases for V and 4 bases for J; bases not matched to a gene: 3. CDR1 MNHEY and CDR2 SVGAGI come from the germline V gene.

The chain uses TRBV10-3 and TRBJ2-7, with D possibly being TRBD2 (7 bases). Trimming removed 0 bases from V and 2 bases from J, with 23 bases in between. CDR3 length: 19 residues. Germline lookup yields CDR1 ENHRY and CDR2 SYGVKD. CDR3 bases: TGTGCCATCAGTGAGTCTGAGGCCCTGGGTGCGGGGGCGGCCTACGAGCAGTACTTC. It specifies CAISESEALGAGAAYEQYF.

The rearrangement links TRBV19 to TRBJ2-7; 8 bases are shared with TRBD2. V was pared by 7 bases and J by 2 bases, with 10 bases of the junction left unmatched. Per the germline V gene, CDR1 is LNHDA and CDR2 is SQIVND (reference sequence). The CDR3 has 15 amino acids. The CDR3 DNA follows: TGTGCCAGTACCCTCCGAGCGGGAGTTCCCTACGAGCAGTACTTC. Translated, it gives CASTLRAGVPYEQYF. Based on the CDR3 plus reference TRBV19 and TRBJ2-7, the full variable domain is DGGITQSPKYLFRKEGQNVTLSCEQNLNHDAMYWYRQDPGQGLRLIYYSQIVNDFQKGDIAEGYSVSREKKESFPLTVTSAQKNPTAFYLCASTLRAGVPYEQYFGPGTRLTVT.

The chain uses TRBV7-2 and TRBJ1-4; TRBD1 matches 9 bases. The CDR3 contains 18 residues. CDR1 is SGHTA and CDR2 is FQGNSA in the germline V gene. V lost 5 bases, J lost 3 bases, and 13 bases stayed unmatched. The CDR3 spells CASSPGAATGGANEKLFF. The CDR3 DNA sequence: TGTGCCAGCAGCCCAGGGGCGGCGACAGGGGGGGCTAATGAAAAACTGTTTTTT.

This clone appeared a single time. This chain connects TRBV7-2 to TRBJ2-7; 7 bases line up with TRBD2. The CDR3 covers 15 residues. Germline V gene sequence: CDR1 SGHTA, CDR2 FQGNSA. The ends lost 2 bases at V and 0 bases at J; junction bases unmatched: 4. The CDR3 coding sequence is TGTGCCAGCAGCTTATCACTAGCGTACTCCTACGAGCAGTACTTC. Amino acids: CASSLSLAYSYEQYF.

This chain joins TRBV6-5 and TRBJ2-7; TRBD1 is a possible D gene (5 bases). V was shortened by 6 bases and J by 7 bases, with 22 bases between the two germline ends. CDR1 is MNHEY, CDR2 SVGAGI, per germline. The CDR3 is made up of 15 amino acids. CDR3 sequence reads: CASRRQSVGFLEQYF. The CDR3 coding sequence is TGTGCCAGCAGGCGACAGTCCGTGGGGTTTCTGGAGCAGTACTTC.

This clone was observed a handful of times. CDR3 DNA: TGTGCCAGCAGTCTTGGACTAGCGGGGGGGCAGGCATCGACGGAGACCCAGTACTTC. Protein sequence: CASSLGLAGGQASTETQYF. The chain has TRBV27 and TRBJ2-5; TRBD2 aligns across 15 bases. The germline gives CDR1 MNHEY, CDR2 SMNVEV (reference sequence). V trimming: 5 bases; J trimming: 5 bases; junction bases outside the gene matches: 15. This CDR3 has 19 residues.

The chain combines TRBV25-1 with TRBJ2-5; tentatively, D is TRBD1 (6 bases). CDR1 and CDR2 from the germline V gene are MGHDK and SYGVNS. This CDR3 comprises 14 residues. V gave up 2 bases and J gave up 2 bases, with 9 bases separating them. The chain's CDR3 is CASSEGGIQETQYF. The CDR3 DNA reads TGTGCCAGCAGTGAAGGGGGCATACAAGAGACCCAGTACTTC.

The V gene is TRBV7-3, the J gene TRBJ2-2; TRBD2 agrees at 14 bases. Germline CDR1 SGHTA, CDR2 FQGTGA. The CDR3 sequence is 16 residues long. Losses at the gene ends were 7 bases for V and 5 bases for J; bases not matched to a gene: 6. CDR3 in amino acids: CASKGTSGGRTGELFF. For the CDR3, the DNA is TGTGCCAGCAAGGGGACTAGCGGGGGTAGAACCGGGGAGCTGTTTTTT.

The J gene is TRBJ1-6, the V gene TRBV11-2; D is unclear. The CDR3 totals 15 residues. Germline CDR1 and CDR2: SGHAT and FQNNGV. The germline V and J ends were trimmed by 1 base and 4 bases, with 8 bases remaining between them. CDR3: CASSLVGSYNSPLHF. The CDR3 DNA sequence: TGTGCCAGCAGCTTAGTTGGCTCTTATAATTCACCCCTCCACTTT.